The present T cell receptor beta chain was sequenced within a study of low-dose radiotherapy and immunotherapy resistance in tumors. The CDR3 extends over 14 amino acids. The trim removed 2 bases at V and 0 bases at J, leaving 0 bases unmatched. Germline V gene sequence: CDR1 MNHNY, CDR2 SVGAGI (reference sequence). Covering alpha and beta chains, TRAV- and TRBV-specific primers were used for the first-strand cDNA. Amplification, which lasted 20 to 25 PCR cycles, used a constant-region primer and V-primer adapter to amplify TCRs. TCRdb used MiXCR to reprocess the reads, holding one entry per CDR3 protein. The sample has fewer than 95,000 distinct CDR3 sequences, more than 8.5% seen once; the top ten hold more than 0.85%. The time point is: before trial treatment. Donors were treated with nivolumab, ipilimumab, aspirin, and low-dose cyclophosphamide and radiotherapy. The sample holds many counts of this clonotype.

This sequence was found in a male donor with prostate cancer. J is TRBJ2-7 and V is TRBV6-6; TRBD2 agrees at 8 bases. Sample: PBMCs, taken before treatment. As DNA, the CDR3 is TGTGCCAGCAGTTACACTAGCGGCTCCTACGAGCAGTACTTC. Its translation is CASSYTSGSYEQYF.